These 5 T cell receptor beta chains were all obtained from the same sample, sequenced in a study of cytotoxic CD8 clonotypes in ibrutinib-treated CLL. The method was immunoSEQ multiplex PCR; TCRdb's version includes in-frame clones alone and lacks a portion of them. The data show roughly 200,000 clones, approximately 72% seen once. The sequencing used PBMCs, collected after 24 months of ibrutinib treatment. These TCRs come from a human donor with chronic lymphocytic leukemia.

The V and J genes are TRBV2 and TRBJ2-7; tentative D call: TRBD2 (6 bases). Germline CDR1 SNHLY, CDR2 FYNNEI. V lost 3 bases and J 7 bases, leaving 16 bases between the germline ends. CDR3 length: 14 residues. The CDR3 nucleotides read TGTGCCAGCAGTGAGGTTCGGGGGACGGGAGAGCAGTACTTC. This sequence encodes CASSEVRGTGEQYF.

The chain uses TRBV9 and TRBJ2-3; unclear D gene. The CDR3 has 15 amino acids. V was shortened by 0 bases and J by 4 bases, with 12 bases between the two germline ends. Germline CDR1 and CDR2: SGDLS and YYNGEE. The chain's CDR3 is CASSVGSLTADTQYF. The CDR3 DNA sequence: TGTGCCAGCAGCGTAGGGTCCCTCACAGCAGATACGCAGTATTTT.

The V gene is TRBV4-1, the J gene TRBJ1-1, with D unresolved. CDR1 MGHRA and CDR2 YSYEKL come from the germline V gene. V lost 1 base to trimming and J lost 1 base, with 22 bases between them. The CDR3 sequence is 19 residues long. The DNA for the CDR3 is TGCGCCAGCAGCCAAGTCGAATCCCTCTCCCTTAGAGCGAACACTGAAGCTTTCTTT. It is translated as CASSQVESLSLRANTEAFF.

This CDR3 is CASSQGDRGSYEQYF. The CDR3, as DNA: TGCGCCAGCAGCCAAGGGGACAGGGGATCATACGAGCAGTACTTC. The chain links TRBV4-3 to TRBJ2-7; TRBD1 aligns across 10 bases. With V trimmed by 1 base and J by 4 bases, 4 bases remained unmatched. There are 15 residues in the CDR3. Germline CDR1 and CDR2: LGHNA and YSLEER.

The V and J genes are TRBV27 and TRBJ1-3; 10 bases agree with TRBD1. The CDR3 length is 15 residues. With V trimmed by 9 bases and J by 3 bases, 8 bases remained unmatched. Germline CDR1 MNHEY, CDR2 SMNVEV (reference sequence). This CDR3 is CASSDRGRIGNTIYF. CDR3 nucleotide sequence: TGTGCCAGTTCAGACAGGGGGCGCATTGGAAACACCATATATTTT.